Below, 15 T cell receptor beta chains from the same sample are listed, as sequenced in a study of OX40 agonist ivuxolimab in advanced cancers. Sequenced by immunoSEQ multiplex PCR; TCRdb stores in-frame clones only, minus some. The data contain approximately 80,000 clones, about nine tenths of them singletons. Sequences were derived from CD4+ or CD8+ T cells sorted from blood, sampled in a trial of the OX40 agonist ivuxolimab. The receptors come from an adult with an advanced solid tumor such as melanoma, head and neck, liver or kidney cancer.

J is TRBJ1-2 and V is TRBV7-8; D is unclear. The CDR3 loop spans 13 amino acids. The germline V gene has CDR1 SGHVS and CDR2 FQNEAQ. V was shortened by 6 bases and J by 2 bases, with 10 bases between the two germline ends. CDR3: CASRIDKNYGYTF. DNA of the CDR3: TGTGCCAGCAGGATCGACAAGAACTATGGCTACACCTTC. The full variable domain, rest sourced from reference TRBV7-8 and TRBJ1-2, is GAGVSQSPRYKVAKRGQDVALRCDPISGHVSLFWYQQALGQGPEFLTYFQNEAQLDKSGLPSDRFFAERPEGSVSTLKIQRTQQEDSAVYLCASRIDKNYGYTFGSGTRLTVV.

This chain connects TRBV27 to TRBJ2-7; D not resolved. The germline V gene has CDR1 MNHEY and CDR2 SMNVEV (reference sequence). This CDR3 contains 13 residues. Trimming took 3 bases from V and 3 from J, leaving 9 bases between them. Here the CDR3 DNA reads TGTGCCAGCAGTTTCGGTGGTTACTACGAGCAGTACTTC. This gives the protein CASSFGGYYEQYF.

This chain joins TRBV10-3 and TRBJ2-1, with D possibly being TRBD2 (6 bases). CDR1 and CDR2 from the germline V gene are ENHRY and SYGVKD. Trimming pared 4 bases from V and 0 bases from J, leaving 10 bases between. The CDR3 runs 15 residues. The CDR3 sequence: CAISVGGDSYNEQFF. CDR3 DNA: TGTGCCATCAGTGTCGGCGGGGACTCCTACAATGAGCAGTTCTTC.

The rearrangement uses TRBV30 and TRBJ1-5; 9 nucleotides align to TRBD1. The CDR3 has 15 amino acids. Germline CDR1 GTSNPN, CDR2 SVGIG (reference sequence). V lost 1 base and J lost 2; bases outside the gene matches: 3. The CDR3: CAWSGQGVRNQPQHF. In DNA, the CDR3 is TGTGCCTGGAGTGGACAGGGGGTACGCAATCAGCCCCAGCATTTT. Looking up the rest from reference TRBV30 and TRBJ1-5 gives the full variable domain: SQTIHQWPATLVQPVGSPLSLECTVEGTSNPNLYWYRQAAGRGLQLLFYSVGIGQISSEVPQNLSASRPQDRQFILSSKKLLLSDSGFYLCAWSGQGVRNQPQHFGDGTRLSIL.

Of note for this clone: Other DNA variants within this sample encode the same CDR3. J is TRBJ2-7 and V is TRBV5-1; possibly TRBD1 or TRBD2 for D (6 bases each). Looked up from germline, CDR1 is SGHRS and CDR2 is YFSETQ. The CDR3 is made up of 15 amino acids. V was cut by 2 bases and J by 2 bases, with 14 bases left in between. The CDR3 reads CASSLGGGTTYEQYF. In nucleotides, the CDR3 is TGCGCCAGCAGCTTAGGGGGAGGAACAACCTACGAGCAGTACTTC. Based on the CDR3 plus reference TRBV5-1 and TRBJ2-7, the full variable domain is KAGVTQTPRYLIKTRGQQVTLSCSPISGHRSVSWYQQTPGQGLQFLFEYFSETQRNKGNFPGRFSGRQFSNSRSEMNVSTLELGDSALYLCASSLGGGTTYEQYFGPGTRLTVT.

The chain uses TRBV6-4 and TRBJ2-7; D may be TRBD1 (6 bases). The ends were cut back, 2 bases at V and 3 bases at J, with 23 bases in the middle. The CDR3 runs 18 residues. Germline V lookup: CDR1 MRHNA, CDR2 SNTAGT. The CDR3 nucleotides read TGTGCCAGCAGTGACCCCCGGGACATGATCAACTGGGGCTACGAGCAGTACTTC. Its translation: CASSDPRDMINWGYEQYF.

The chain uses TRBV9 and TRBJ2-2; D assignment may be TRBD1 or TRBD2 (5 bases each). The germline CDR1 and CDR2 sequences are SGDLS and YYNGEE. The CDR3 totals 18 residues. V lost 0 bases to trimming and J lost 0 bases, with 15 bases between them. The CDR3 region has the DNA TGTGCCAGCAGCGTAGCTCCACTCGGGGCCCCGAACACCGGGGAGCTGTTTTTT. This encodes CASSVAPLGAPNTGELFF.

This clone was counted a few times. The chain employs TRBV6-1 and TRBJ1-1; D call uncertain. CDR1 and CDR2 (germline): MNHNS, SASEGT. The CDR3 sequence is 13 residues long. V dropped 7 bases and J dropped 7 bases, with 16 bases sitting between them. The CDR3 DNA sequence: TGTGCCAGCACCTTTGGACCGTTGAGTGAAGCTTTCTTT. Its translation is CASTFGPLSEAFF.

The V gene is TRBV27, the J gene TRBJ2-7; 7 bases match TRBD2. The CDR3 totals 12 residues. Germline-derived CDR1 and CDR2 are MNHEY and SMNVEV (reference sequence). V trimming: 10 bases; J trimming: 4 bases; junction bases outside the gene matches: 7. CDR3 coding DNA: TGTGCCACCCCACTGGGAGGGTACGAGCAGTACTTC. It is translated as CATPLGGYEQYF.

This chain connects TRBV5-1 to TRBJ2-2, with 11 bases matching TRBD2. This CDR3 has 19 residues. Germline V lookup: CDR1 SGHRS, CDR2 YFSETQ. V lost 1 base to trimming and J lost 0 bases; unmatched junction nucleotides: 8. CDR3 DNA: TGCGCCAGCAGCTTGATCCCCCCGGGACTAGCGGCGAACACCGGGGAGCTGTTTTTT. This codes for CASSLIPPGLAANTGELFF.

V is TRBV2 and J is TRBJ2-1; D may match TRBD1 or TRBD2 (5 bases each). The germline V gene has CDR1 SNHLY and CDR2 FYNNEI. V shed 2 bases and J shed 8 bases, with 16 bases lying between them. This CDR3 comprises 15 residues. CDR3: CASSEMGITGHEQFF. CDR3 in DNA: TGTGCCAGCAGTGAAATGGGAATCACGGGGCATGAGCAGTTCTTC.

The gene calls are TRBV6-1 and TRBJ1-2; tentatively, D is TRBD1 (6 bases). Looked up from germline, CDR1 is MNHNS and CDR2 is SASEGT. Deletions cut 2 bases from V and 3 bases from J, with 13 bases between. CDR3 length: 15 residues. The CDR3, as DNA: TGTGCCAGCAGTGAAAGGGGGGCGCATCACTATGGCTACACCTTC. Translating gives CASSERGAHHYGYTF.

This chain joins TRBV10-3 and TRBJ2-3, with TRBD2 as a possible D gene (6 bases). Per germline, CDR1 ENHRY and CDR2 SYGVKD. V lost 10 bases, J lost 2 bases, and 13 bases lay in between. CDR3 length equals 13 residues. CDR3 protein: CATIGGSTDTQYF. For the CDR3, the DNA is TGTGCCACCATCGGGGGATCCACAGATACGCAGTATTTT.

The genes are TRBV7-7 and TRBJ2-2; D not certain. Between the trimmed V and J ends, which lost 2 bases and 6 bases, there was a span of 4 bases. CDR1 and CDR2 from the germline V gene are SSHAT and FNYEAQ (reference sequence). The CDR3 is 12 amino acids. CDR3 protein: CASSLYAGELFF. The DNA for the CDR3 is TGTGCCAGCAGCTTATACGCCGGGGAGCTGTTTTTT.

The CDR3 loop is CASRELAGTTDTQYF. DNA for the CDR3: TGTGCCAGCAGGGAGCTAGCGGGGACCACAGATACGCAGTATTTT. The V gene is TRBV2, the J gene TRBJ2-3, with 9 nucleotides matching TRBD2. After removal of 6 bases from V and 2 bases from J, the junction contained 6 bases not matched to a gene. Germline V lookup: CDR1 SNHLY, CDR2 FYNNEI. The CDR3 contains 15 residues.